A selection of T cell receptor beta chains follows, all from one sample in a study of T cells in Graves' hyperthyroidism and ophthalmopathy. In TCRdb, the multiplex PCR reads were re-called with MiXCR into one record per CDR3 protein. The table includes fewer than 550,000 distinct CDR3 sequences, roughly 24% detected once. The source material was blood. Receptor source: a woman in her thirties with Graves' ophthalmopathy. CDR3s include the opening cysteine and the closing phenylalanine or tryptophan. D genes are given only for firm matches. Part of the rows lack a size; the others show once, few, many or a class for expanded clones.

j_call,clone_size,v_call,d_call,cdr3_length,cdr3_nt,cdr3_aa
TRBJ1-5,many,TRBV9,.,14,TGTGCCAGCAGCGAGGGGACACATAATCAGCCCCAGCATTTT,CASSEGTHNQPQHF
TRBJ2-7,many,TRBV4-1,TRBD1,15,TGCGCCAGCAGCTTAGGACAGGGTCAATCCTACGAGCAGTACTTC,CASSLGQGQSYEQYF
TRBJ2-5,many,TRBV7-9,TRBD2,16,TGTGCCAGCAGCATGACTAGCGGGGGCCAGAGAGAGACCCAGTACTTC,CASSMTSGGQRETQYF
TRBJ2-5,.,TRBV20-1,.,12,TGCAGTGCTGGGGGCGGCCAAGAGACCCAGTACTTC,CSAGGGQETQYF
TRBJ1-1,few,TRBV18,.,13,TGTGCCAGCTCACCAGTAACAGGTCGTACAGCTTTCTTT,CASSPVTGRTAFF
TRBJ2-4,many,TRBV6-2/TRBV6-3,.,13,TGTGCCAGCAGCGACATAGCCAAAAACATTAAGTACTTC,CASSDIAKNIKYF
TRBJ2-7,.,TRBV6-5,.,14,TGTGCCAGCAGTTACCTGGCAGGTGACGGGGAGCAGTACTTC,CASSYLAGDGEQYF
TRBJ2-2,many,TRBV29-1,.,13,TGCAGCTCATCGGGCAGCAACACCGGGGAGCTGTTTTTT,CSSSGSNTGELFF
TRBJ2-5,few,TRBV3-1,.,13,TGTGCCAGCAGTAAGGGTTTCCAAGAGATCCAGTACTTC,CASSKGFQEIQYF
TRBJ2-5,.,TRBV12-3/TRBV12-4,TRBD2,16,TGTGCCAGCAGTCCAAGCGGGGGGCCGTACCAAGAGACCCAGTACTTC,CASSPSGGPYQETQYF
TRBJ1-2,.,TRBV2,.,14,TGTGCCAGCAGAGGGCCTAGACAGTTCGATGGCTACACCTTC,CASRGPRQFDGYTF
TRBJ2-5,many,TRBV2,.,13,TGTGCCAGCAGTGCCCGGTTCCAAGAGACCCAGTACTTC,CASSARFQETQYF
TRBJ1-6,once,TRBV6-4,TRBD1,16,TGTGCCAGCAGGACAGGGGCCCTGGACGTAAATTCACCCCTCCACTTT,CASRTGALDVNSPLHF
TRBJ1-2,many,TRBV4-3,.,13,TGCGCCAGCAGCCAAGGGTCAGGAGGAGGCTACACCTTC,CASSQGSGGGYTF
TRBJ2-7,many,TRBV6-1,TRBD1,15,TGTGCCAGCAGTGGCCCGGGGACAGTCTCCTACGAGCAGTACTTC,CASSGPGTVSYEQYF
TRBJ1-1,.,TRBV29-1,.,12,TGCAGCGTAGGCTTGGGGCTGACTGAAGCTTTCTTT,CSVGLGLTEAFF
TRBJ2-1,.,TRBV6-1,.,15,TGTGCCAGCGGGCGAATGCAGGGGGGCGGGAATGAGCAGTTCTTC,CASGRMQGGGNEQFF
TRBJ1-2,few,TRBV2,.,13,TGTGCCAGCAGTGACCGGCAGGGCCATGGCTACACCTTC,CASSDRQGHGYTF
TRBJ2-7,.,TRBV15,.,15,TGTGCCACCAGCAGGGAACAGGCTTCTCCCTACGAGCAGTACTTC,CATSREQASPYEQYF
TRBJ2-7,many,TRBV6-1,.,14,TGTGCCAGCAGTGATTATGGACCCCTATACGAGCAGTACTTC,CASSDYGPLYEQYF
TRBJ2-5,many,TRBV20-1,.,13,TGCAGTGCTAGGCGTGACACCCAAGAGACCCAGTACTTC,CSARRDTQETQYF
TRBJ2-2,many,TRBV27,TRBD2,18,TGTGCCAGCAGTTCTATCCCAGGACTAGCGGCCCACACCGGGGAGCTGTTTTTT,CASSSIPGLAAHTGELFF
TRBJ2-1,few,TRBV2,.,15,TGTGCCAGCAGTGCCTGGGCTCCACCTACCAATGAGCAGTTCTTC,CASSAWAPPTNEQFF
TRBJ1-2,few,TRBV5-1,TRBD1,17,TGCGCCAGCAGCGCCTCCCTGGGACAGACCACTAACTATGGCTACACCTTC,CASSASLGQTTNYGYTF
TRBJ1-1,many,TRBV28,.,14,TGTGCCAGCAGTTTCAGGGCCTTTCGGTCTGAAGCTTTCTTT,CASSFRAFRSEAFF
TRBJ1-1,many,TRBV3-1,.,15,TGTGCCAGCAGCCCTCTTTTTCGGGGCGCGATGGGGGCTTTCTTT,CASSPLFRGAMGAFF
TRBJ1-5,many,TRBV7-2,TRBD1,16,TGTGCCAGCAGCTTAGGACAGGGGGCGATAGTTCAGCCCCAGCATTTT,CASSLGQGAIVQPQHF
TRBJ1-1,many,TRBV18,.,13,TGTGCCAGCTCCCAGAGGAGGAACACTGAAGCTTTCTTT,CASSQRRNTEAFF
TRBJ2-2,many,TRBV6-1,.,15,TGTGCCAGCAGCATTGGAGGGGGTCCCGCCGGGGAGCTGTTTTTT,CASSIGGGPAGELFF
TRBJ1-1,.,TRBV12-3/TRBV12-4,.,14,TGTGCCAGCAGTTTGGAGGGGTTGGTTACTGAAGCTTTCTTT,CASSLEGLVTEAFF
TRBJ2-5,many,TRBV19,.,13,TGTGCCAGTAGTTATACAGTTTTTGAGACCCAGTACTTC,CASSYTVFETQYF
TRBJ2-2,.,TRBV5-1,.,14,TGCGCCAGCAGCAATATCGACCGGACCGTGGAGCTGTTTTTT,CASSNIDRTVELFF
TRBJ1-2,few,TRBV11-1,TRBD1,16,TGTGCCAGCAGCTTAAGACTTAGGGACAGGGACTATGGCTACACCTTC,CASSLRLRDRDYGYTF
TRBJ1-1,many,TRBV6-5,.,15,TGTGCCAGCAGTTACTCCTTCAGGGGTTTTACTGAAGCTTTCTTT,CASSYSFRGFTEAFF
TRBJ1-3,many,TRBV25-1,TRBD1,16,TGTGCCAGCAGTGAATGGGGTCGGGACAGGGGAAACACCATATATTTT,CASSEWGRDRGNTIYF
TRBJ1-2,many,TRBV3-1,.,14,TGTGCCAGCAGCCAAGATCCAAGGTTCTATGGCTACACCTTC,CASSQDPRFYGYTF
TRBJ1-5,.,TRBV2,TRBD1,21,TGTGCCAGCAGTCAAACCGGGGACAGGGGAAGAACCCGGGACCGCAATCAGCCCCAGCATTTT,CASSQTGDRGRTRDRNQPQHF
TRBJ1-2,many,TRBV20-1,.,16,TGCAGTGCTAGAGACGCCCCGGAGGGGTCCTGGAATGGCTACACCTTC,CSARDAPEGSWNGYTF
TRBJ2-5,.,TRBV5-1,.,13,TGCGCCAGCGGGGTGGGAGACCAAGAGACCCAGTACTTC,CASGVGDQETQYF
TRBJ1-2,many,TRBV20-1,.,15,TGCAGTGCTACTATAGGGGTGCCGGGGGAGTATGGCTACACCTTC,CSATIGVPGEYGYTF
TRBJ2-5,many,TRBV6-5,TRBD2,18,TGTGCCAGCAGTTACCTGACTAGCGGGGGGGCCGGGGTGGAGACCCAGTACTTC,CASSYLTSGGAGVETQYF
TRBJ1-5,.,TRBV6-2/TRBV6-3,TRBD1,14,TGTGCCAGCACAAAAGGGGGCGTCATTCAGCCCCAGCATTTT,CASTKGGVIQPQHF
TRBJ1-2,few,TRBV5-1,TRBD1,15,TGCGCCAGCAGCTTGAACAGGGGAGCTAACTATGGCTACACCTTC,CASSLNRGANYGYTF
TRBJ2-7,once,TRBV20-1,TRBD1,16,TGCAGTGCCACGTTAATGCTCCAGGGGACAGCCTACGAGCAGTACTTC,CSATLMLQGTAYEQYF